This T cell receptor (beta chain) originates from a study of radiotherapy plus CTLA-4 blockade in lung cancer (dated by TCRdb to the late 2010s). Notes on the research overall: Objective responses occurred in 15% to 20% of enrolled patients, and about 33% achieved disease control.

The library came from the immunoSEQ multiplex PCR assay. The table was pulled from immuneACCESS by TCRdb, which kept in-frame rearrangements only. Such tables lose some clones; where checked, under half of the loss comes from unresolved V genes, and the rest has no known cause. This sample has 65,000 to 85,000 clones in its table, and 70% to 80% of those were observed once. The ten largest clones capture about a sixth of the sample. The study evaluated CTLA-4 blockade (ipilimumab) given together with focal radiation therapy in patients who had chemo-refractory metastatic non-small-cell lung cancer. Here is what the overall study found, with its caveats: The strongest predictors of response were reported to be early dynamic shifts in blood T cell clones along with a rise in serum interferon-beta following radiation. After treatment with radiotherapy and ipilimumab, TCR clones that originated in tumors expanded in peripheral blood.

Comment on this clone: No cognate antigen has been identified for it. Base qualities are not recorded, but no much larger clone differs from it by a single base.

Via the germline V gene (reference sequence), CDR1 is LNHDA and CDR2 SQIVND. Including cysteine and phenylalanine, the CDR3 has 14 amino acids. The CDR3 DNA has 42 bases and is translated from base 1. V loses 5 bases, J loses 3 bases, and the germline ends lie 14 bases apart. Sequencing was performed on peripheral blood, taken from a patient treated with radiotherapy plus ipilimumab. The chain uses TRBV19 and TRBJ2-7; TRBD1 could be the D gene, as 6 bases match. This clonotype originated in a human donor with non-small cell lung cancer whose response to radiotherapy plus ipilimumab could not be evaluated. Some clones in this sample may be carry-over from other donors' samples. The CDR3 sequence is CASSSEGQHYEQYF. In nucleotides, the sequence is TGTGCCAGTAGTTCCGAGGGACAACACTACGAGCAGTACTTC.